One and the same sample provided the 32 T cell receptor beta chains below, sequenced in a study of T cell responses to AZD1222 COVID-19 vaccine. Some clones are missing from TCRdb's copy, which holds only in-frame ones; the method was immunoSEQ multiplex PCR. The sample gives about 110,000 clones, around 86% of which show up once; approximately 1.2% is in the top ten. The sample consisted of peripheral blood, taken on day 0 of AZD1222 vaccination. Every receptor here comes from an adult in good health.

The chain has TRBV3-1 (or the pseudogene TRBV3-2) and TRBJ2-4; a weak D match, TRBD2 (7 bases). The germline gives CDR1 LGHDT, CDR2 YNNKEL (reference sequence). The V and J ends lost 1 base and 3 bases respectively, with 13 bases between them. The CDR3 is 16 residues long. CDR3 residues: CASSQVGGGYKNIQYF. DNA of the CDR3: TGTGCCAGCAGCCAAGTGGGAGGGGGATACAAAAACATTCAGTACTTC.

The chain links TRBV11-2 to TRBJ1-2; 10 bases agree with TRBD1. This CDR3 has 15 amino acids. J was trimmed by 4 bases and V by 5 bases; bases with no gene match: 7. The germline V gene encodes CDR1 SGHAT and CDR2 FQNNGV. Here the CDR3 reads CASSADRGGPYGYTF. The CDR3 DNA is TGTGCCAGCAGCGCGGACAGGGGGGGACCCTATGGCTACACCTTC.

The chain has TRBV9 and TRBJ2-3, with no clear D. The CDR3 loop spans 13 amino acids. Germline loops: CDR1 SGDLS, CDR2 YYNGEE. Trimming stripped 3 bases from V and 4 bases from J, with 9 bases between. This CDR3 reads CASSAARADTQYF. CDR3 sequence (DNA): TGTGCCAGCAGCGCCGCTCGGGCAGATACGCAGTATTTT. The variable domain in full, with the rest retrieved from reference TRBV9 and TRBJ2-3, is DSGVTQTPKHLITATGQRVTLRCSPRSGDLSVYWYQQSLDQGLQFLIQYYNGEERAKGNILERFSAQQFPDLHSELNLSSLELGDSALYFCASSAARADTQYFGPGTRLTVL.

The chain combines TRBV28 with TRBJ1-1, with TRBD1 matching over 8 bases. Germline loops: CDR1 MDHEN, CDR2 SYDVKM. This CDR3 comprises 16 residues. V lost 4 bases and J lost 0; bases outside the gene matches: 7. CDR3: CASSSLNRGMNTEAFF. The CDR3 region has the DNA TGTGCCAGCAGTTCTCTAAACAGGGGGATGAACACTGAAGCTTTCTTT.

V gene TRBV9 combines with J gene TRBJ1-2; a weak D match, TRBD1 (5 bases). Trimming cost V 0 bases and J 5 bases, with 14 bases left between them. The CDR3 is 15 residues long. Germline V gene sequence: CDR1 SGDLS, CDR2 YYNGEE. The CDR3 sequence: CASSVATGTAYGYTF. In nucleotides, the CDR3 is TGTGCCAGCAGCGTAGCCACTGGGACGGCTTATGGCTACACCTTC. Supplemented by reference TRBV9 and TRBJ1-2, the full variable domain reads DSGVTQTPKHLITATGQRVTLRCSPRSGDLSVYWYQQSLDQGLQFLIQYYNGEERAKGNILERFSAQQFPDLHSELNLSSLELGDSALYFCASSVATGTAYGYTFGSGTRLTVV.

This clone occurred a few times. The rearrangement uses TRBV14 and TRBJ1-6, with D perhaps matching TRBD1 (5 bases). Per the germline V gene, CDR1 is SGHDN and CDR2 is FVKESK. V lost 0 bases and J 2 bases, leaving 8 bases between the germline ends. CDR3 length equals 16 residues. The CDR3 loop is CASSQDRGPYNSPLHF. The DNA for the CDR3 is TGTGCCAGCAGCCAAGATAGGGGACCCTATAATTCACCCCTCCACTTT.

The CDR3 is CASSFNGAGEQYF. CDR3 DNA: TGTGCCAGCAGCTTTAACGGGGCCGGCGAGCAGTACTTC. The rearrangement joins TRBV11-2 to TRBJ2-7; tentatively, D is TRBD1 or TRBD2 (5 bases each). This CDR3 has 13 residues. V lost 3 bases, J lost 6 bases, and 12 bases lay in between. Per germline, CDR1 SGHAT and CDR2 FQNNGV. The full variable domain, with the rest looked up from reference TRBV11-2 and TRBJ2-7, is EAGVAQSPRYKIIEKRQSVAFWCNPISGHATLYWYQQILGQGPKLLIQFQNNGVVDDSQLPKDRFSAERLKGVDSTLKIQPAKLEDSAVYLCASSFNGAGEQYFGPGTRLTVT.

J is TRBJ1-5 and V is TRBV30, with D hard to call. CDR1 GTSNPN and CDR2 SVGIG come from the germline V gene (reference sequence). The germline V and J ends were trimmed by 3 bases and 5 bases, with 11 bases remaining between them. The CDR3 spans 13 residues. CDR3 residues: CAWSPGRYQPQHF. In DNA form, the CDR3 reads TGTGCCTGGAGCCCCGGGAGATATCAGCCCCAGCATTTT.

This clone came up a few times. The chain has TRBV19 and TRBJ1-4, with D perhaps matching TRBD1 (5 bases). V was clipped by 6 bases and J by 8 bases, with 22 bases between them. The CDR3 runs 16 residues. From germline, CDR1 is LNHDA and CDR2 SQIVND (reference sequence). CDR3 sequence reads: CASRGGTGLLGEKLFF. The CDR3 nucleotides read TGTGCCAGTAGGGGGGGAACGGGTCTCTTGGGAGAAAAACTGTTTTTT.

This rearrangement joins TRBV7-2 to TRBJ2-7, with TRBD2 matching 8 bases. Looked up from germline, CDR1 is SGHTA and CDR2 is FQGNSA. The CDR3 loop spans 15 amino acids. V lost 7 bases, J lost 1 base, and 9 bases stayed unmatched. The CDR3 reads CASIQPGLGSYEQYF. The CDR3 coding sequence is TGTGCCAGCATCCAACCGGGACTAGGATCCTACGAGCAGTACTTC.

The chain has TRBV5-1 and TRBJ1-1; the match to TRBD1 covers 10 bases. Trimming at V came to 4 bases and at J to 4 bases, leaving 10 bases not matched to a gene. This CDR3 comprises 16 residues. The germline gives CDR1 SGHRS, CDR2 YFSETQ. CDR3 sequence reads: CASSTGQGGTLTEAFF. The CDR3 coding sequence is TGCGCCAGCAGCACCGGACAGGGGGGGACACTCACTGAAGCTTTCTTT.

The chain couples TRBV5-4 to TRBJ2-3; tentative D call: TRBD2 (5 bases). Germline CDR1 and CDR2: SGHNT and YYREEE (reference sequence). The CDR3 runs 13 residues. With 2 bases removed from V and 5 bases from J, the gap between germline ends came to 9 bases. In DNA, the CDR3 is TGTGCCAGCAGCTTCCCCCGGGGAGATACGCAGTATTTT. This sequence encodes CASSFPRGDTQYF.

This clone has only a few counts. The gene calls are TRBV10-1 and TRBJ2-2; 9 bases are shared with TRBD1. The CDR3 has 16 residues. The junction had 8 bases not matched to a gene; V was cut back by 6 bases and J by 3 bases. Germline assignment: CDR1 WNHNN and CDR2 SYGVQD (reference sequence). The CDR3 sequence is CASSRHRGLDTGELFF. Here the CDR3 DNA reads TGCGCCAGCAGCAGGCACAGGGGGCTGGACACCGGGGAGCTGTTTTTT.

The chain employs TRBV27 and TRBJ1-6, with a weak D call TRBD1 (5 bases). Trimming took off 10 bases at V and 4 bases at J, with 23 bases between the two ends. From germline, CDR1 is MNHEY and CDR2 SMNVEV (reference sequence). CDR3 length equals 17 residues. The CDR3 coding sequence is TGTGCCACTACAAAATCGGGGCGGTGGGTGTATAATTCACCCCTCCACTTT. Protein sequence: CATTKSGRWVYNSPLHF.

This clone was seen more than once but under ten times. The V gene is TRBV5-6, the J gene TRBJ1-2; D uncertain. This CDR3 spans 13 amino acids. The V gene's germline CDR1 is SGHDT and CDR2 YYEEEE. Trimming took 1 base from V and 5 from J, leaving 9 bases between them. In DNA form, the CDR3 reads TGTGCCAGCAGCTTGACAGTTCAATATGGCTACACCTTC. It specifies CASSLTVQYGYTF.

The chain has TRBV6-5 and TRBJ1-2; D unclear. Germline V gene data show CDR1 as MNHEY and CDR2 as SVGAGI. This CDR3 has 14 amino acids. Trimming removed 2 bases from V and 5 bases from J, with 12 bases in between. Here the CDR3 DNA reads TGTGCCAGCAGTTACCACCCGACGGAATATGGCTACACCTTC. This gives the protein CASSYHPTEYGYTF.

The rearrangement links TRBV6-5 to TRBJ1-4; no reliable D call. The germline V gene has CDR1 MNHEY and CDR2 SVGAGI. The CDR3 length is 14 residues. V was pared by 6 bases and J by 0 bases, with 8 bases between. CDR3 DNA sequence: TGTGCCAGCAGCCTAACAGCAACTAATGAAAAACTGTTTTTT. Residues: CASSLTATNEKLFF.

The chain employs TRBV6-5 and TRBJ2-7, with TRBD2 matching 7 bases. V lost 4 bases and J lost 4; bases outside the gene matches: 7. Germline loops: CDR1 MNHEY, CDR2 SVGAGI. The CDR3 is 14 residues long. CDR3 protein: CASSSRGGKYEQYF. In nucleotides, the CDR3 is TGTGCCAGCAGTTCCCGGGGAGGGAAATACGAGCAGTACTTC.

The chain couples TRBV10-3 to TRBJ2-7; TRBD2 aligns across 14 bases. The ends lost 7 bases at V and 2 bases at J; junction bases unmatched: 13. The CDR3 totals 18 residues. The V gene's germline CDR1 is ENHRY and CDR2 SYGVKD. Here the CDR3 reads CAITKGTSGGPNPYEQYF. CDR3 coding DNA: TGTGCCATCACCAAAGGGACTAGCGGGGGCCCCAACCCCTACGAGCAGTACTTC.

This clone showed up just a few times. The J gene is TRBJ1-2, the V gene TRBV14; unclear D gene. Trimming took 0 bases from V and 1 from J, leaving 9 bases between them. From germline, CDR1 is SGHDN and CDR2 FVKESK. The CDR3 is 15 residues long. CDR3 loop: CASSQDLTDNYGYTF. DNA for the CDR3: TGTGCCAGCAGCCAAGATCTCACAGATAACTATGGCTACACCTTC.

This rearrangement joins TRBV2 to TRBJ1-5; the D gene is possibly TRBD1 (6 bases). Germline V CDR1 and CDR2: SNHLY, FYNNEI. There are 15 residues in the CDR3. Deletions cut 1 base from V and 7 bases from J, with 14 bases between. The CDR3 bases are TGTGCCAGCAGTGAAGATGCGGGGGGCGGCCAGCCCCAGCATTTT. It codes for CASSEDAGGGQPQHF.

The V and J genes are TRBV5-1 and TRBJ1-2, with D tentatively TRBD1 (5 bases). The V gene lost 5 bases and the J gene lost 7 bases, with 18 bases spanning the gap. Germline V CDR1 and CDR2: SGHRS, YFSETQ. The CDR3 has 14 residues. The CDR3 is CASRQRGIGGGYTF. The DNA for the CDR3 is TGCGCCAGCAGACAAAGGGGAATCGGGGGTGGCTACACCTTC.

The CDR3 reads CASSVGPGSYQETQYF. The CDR3 DNA is TGTGCCAGCAGCGTAGGACCGGGGTCGTACCAAGAGACCCAGTACTTC. The J gene is TRBJ2-5, the V gene TRBV9, with D maybe TRBD2 (5 bases). CDR1 and CDR2 (germline): SGDLS, YYNGEE. The V gene lost 0 bases and the J gene lost 0 bases, with 12 bases spanning the gap. The CDR3 has 16 amino acids.

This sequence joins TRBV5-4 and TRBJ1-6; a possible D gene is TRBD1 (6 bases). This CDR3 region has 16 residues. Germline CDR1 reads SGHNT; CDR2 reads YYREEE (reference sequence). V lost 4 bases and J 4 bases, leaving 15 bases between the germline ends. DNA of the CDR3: TGTGCCAGCAGCCCTTCGGGGGCGGGATATAATTCACCCCTCCACTTT. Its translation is CASSPSGAGYNSPLHF.

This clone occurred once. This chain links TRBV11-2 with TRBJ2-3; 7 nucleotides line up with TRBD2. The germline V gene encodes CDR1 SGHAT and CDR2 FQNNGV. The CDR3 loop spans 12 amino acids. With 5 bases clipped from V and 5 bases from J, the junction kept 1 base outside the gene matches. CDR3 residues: CASSPSGDTQYF. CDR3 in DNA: TGTGCCAGCAGCCCTAGCGGAGATACGCAGTATTTT.

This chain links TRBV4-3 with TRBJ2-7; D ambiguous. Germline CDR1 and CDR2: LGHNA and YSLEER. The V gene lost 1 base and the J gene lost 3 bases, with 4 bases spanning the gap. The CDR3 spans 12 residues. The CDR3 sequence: CASSQGGYEQYF. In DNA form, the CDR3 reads TGCGCCAGCAGCCAAGGGGGCTACGAGCAGTACTTC.

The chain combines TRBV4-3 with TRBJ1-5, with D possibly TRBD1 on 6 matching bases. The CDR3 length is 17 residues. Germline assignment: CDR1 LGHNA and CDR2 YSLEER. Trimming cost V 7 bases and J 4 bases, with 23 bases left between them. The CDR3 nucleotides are TGCGCCAGCATCTCATCGGGGGCAGGCCTTTTAAATCAGCCCCAGCATTTT. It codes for CASISSGAGLLNQPQHF.

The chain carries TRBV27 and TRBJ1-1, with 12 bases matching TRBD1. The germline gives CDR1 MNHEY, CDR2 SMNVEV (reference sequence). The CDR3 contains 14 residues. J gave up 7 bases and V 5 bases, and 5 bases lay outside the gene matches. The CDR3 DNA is TGTGCCAGCAGTATCGGGACAGGGGGCAGTGAAGCTTTCTTT. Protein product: CASSIGTGGSEAFF.

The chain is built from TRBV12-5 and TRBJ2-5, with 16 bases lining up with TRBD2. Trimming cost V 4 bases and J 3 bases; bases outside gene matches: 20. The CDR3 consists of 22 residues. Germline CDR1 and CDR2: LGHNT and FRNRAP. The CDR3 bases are TGTGCTAGTGGTTCCGCTTTCAAAACCGGGACTAGCGGGGGGGCAGGAGAAGAGACCCAGTACTTC. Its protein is CASGSAFKTGTSGGAGEETQYF. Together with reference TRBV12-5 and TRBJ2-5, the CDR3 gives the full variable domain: DARVTQTPRHKVTEMGQEVTMRCQPILGHNTVFWYRQTMMQGLELLAYFRNRAPLDDSGMPKDRFSAEMPDATLATLKIQPSEPRDSAVYFCASGSAFKTGTSGGAGEETQYFGPGTRLLVL.

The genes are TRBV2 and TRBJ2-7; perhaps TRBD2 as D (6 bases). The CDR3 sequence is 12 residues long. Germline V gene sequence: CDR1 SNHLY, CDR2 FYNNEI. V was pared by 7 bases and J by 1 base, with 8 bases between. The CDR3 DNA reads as TGTGCCAGCATGGGGGGATCCTACGAGCAGTACTTC. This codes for CASMGGSYEQYF. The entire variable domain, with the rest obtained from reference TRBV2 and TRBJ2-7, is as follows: EPEVTQTPSHQVTQMGQEVILRCVPISNHLYFYWYRQILGQKVEFLVSFYNNEISEKSEIFDDQFSVERPDGSNFTLKIRSTKLEDSAMYFCASMGGSYEQYFGPGTRLTVT.

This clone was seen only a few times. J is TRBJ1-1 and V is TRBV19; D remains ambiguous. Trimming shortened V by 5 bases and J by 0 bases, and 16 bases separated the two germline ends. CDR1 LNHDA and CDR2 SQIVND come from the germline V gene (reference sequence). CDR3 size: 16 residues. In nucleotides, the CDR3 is TGTGCCAGTAGTTTCCCTCCTTCGGCAGTGAACACTGAAGCTTTCTTT. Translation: CASSFPPSAVNTEAFF. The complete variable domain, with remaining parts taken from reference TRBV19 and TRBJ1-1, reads DGGITQSPKYLFRKEGQNVTLSCEQNLNHDAMYWYRQDPGQGLRLIYYSQIVNDFQKGDIAEGYSVSREKKESFPLTVTSAQKNPTAFYLCASSFPPSAVNTEAFFGQGTRLTVV.

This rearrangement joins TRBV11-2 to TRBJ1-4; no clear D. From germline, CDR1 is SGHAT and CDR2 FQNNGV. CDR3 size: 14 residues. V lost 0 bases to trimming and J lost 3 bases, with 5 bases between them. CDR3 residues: CASSLEEANEKLFF. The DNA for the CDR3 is TGTGCCAGCAGCTTAGAGGAAGCTAATGAAAAACTGTTTTTT. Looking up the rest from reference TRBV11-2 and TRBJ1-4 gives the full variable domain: EAGVAQSPRYKIIEKRQSVAFWCNPISGHATLYWYQQILGQGPKLLIQFQNNGVVDDSQLPKDRFSAERLKGVDSTLKIQPAKLEDSAVYLCASSLEEANEKLFFGSGTQLSVL.